This TCR beta chain was captured in a study of blood T cell repertoires in COVID-19. In the study's own analysis: Counts of nucleated cells, estimated from reference gene primer amplification, were obtained. This table comes from immunoSEQ multiplex PCR, and its TCRdb copy is limited to in-frame clones, with some not included. From that table come the V and J calls and clone size; the DNA was used to work out D and trimming. Here the sample spans 300,000 to 450,000 clones, approximately 91% being singletons. A COVID-19 case was met by exposed participants within 2 weeks before study entry. Germline CDR1 SEHNR, CDR2 FQNEAQ (reference sequence). V was clipped by 3 bases and J by 6 bases; unmatched bases: 8. The CDR3 length is 16 residues.

The origin of this receptor is a woman younger than 45 who had been exposed to COVID-19. The chain combines TRBV7-9 with TRBJ1-5, with 10 bases identical to TRBD1. Material for sequencing was PBMCs or T cells enriched from blood (not recorded which). CDR3: CASSFGMGTGVQPQHF. The CDR3 bases are TGTGCCAGCAGCTTCGGTATGGGGACAGGGGTTCAGCCCCAGCATTTT.